This T cell receptor beta chain was sequenced in a study of shared clonotypes between healthy human individuals. Study conclusions and caveats: An effect of sequencing depth on clonotype sharing among donors was expected.

Replicate PCRs from sorted subsets contained around 200 ng DNA, which is 29,000 or so T cell genomes. Original data processing: ImmunoSEQ only sent back junction sequences with no quality scores, so filtering was done differently. Only in-frame clones appear in the TCRdb table, and some are missing; sequencing was by immunoSEQ multiplex PCR. The D gene and trimming were derived from the DNA, and the V and J assignments and clone size from that table. The table shows 2 million to 2.5 million clones, with 80% to 95% occurring only once. Details on this clone: Antigen: not known. At one end, the junction sequence differs from germline, possibly due to a read error.

The sample taken for sequencing was naive CD4+ T cells from PBMCs. Specified subset: CD45RA+ positively selected. The receptor's source is a young man in good health. Some clones in this sample may be carry-over from other donors' samples.

The CDR3, as DNA: TGTGCCAGCAGGGAAGAAGAGACAGTCCTGAATGGGAACACTGAAGCTTTCTTT. It specifies CASREEETVLNGNTEAFF. The chain recombines TRBV2 with TRBJ1-1; possible D gene TRBD1, 5 bases. The germline CDR1 and CDR2 sequences are SNHLY and FYNNEI. The CDR3 contains 18 residues.